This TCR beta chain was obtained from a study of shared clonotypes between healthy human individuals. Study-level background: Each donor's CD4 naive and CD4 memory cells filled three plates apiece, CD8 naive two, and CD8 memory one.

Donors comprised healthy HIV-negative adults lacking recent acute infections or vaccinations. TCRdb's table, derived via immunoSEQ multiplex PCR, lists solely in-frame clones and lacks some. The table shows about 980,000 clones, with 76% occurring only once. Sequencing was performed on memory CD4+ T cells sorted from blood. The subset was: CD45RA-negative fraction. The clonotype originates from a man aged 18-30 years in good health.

CDR3 amino acids: CASSPNGDRGETQYF. Here the CDR3 DNA reads TGCGCCAGCAGCCCCAACGGGGACAGGGGAGAGACCCAGTACTTC. This chain uses TRBV5-1 with TRBJ2-5; 10 nucleotides agree with TRBD1. V lost 4 bases and J lost 4; bases outside the gene matches: 7. From germline, CDR1 is SGHRS and CDR2 YFSETQ. CDR3 size: 15 residues.